The rows below give T cell receptor beta chains drawn from one sample of a study of blood T cell repertoires in COVID-19. The method was immunoSEQ multiplex PCR; TCRdb's version includes in-frame clones alone and lacks a portion of them. The table records 200,000 to 250,000 clones, approximately 85% of them present only once. The sample was peripheral blood. The source of these receptors is an older woman with COVID-19, enrolled during active disease. CDR3s include the opening cysteine and the closing phenylalanine or tryptophan. Each record gives: D gene, J gene, clone size, V gene, CDR3 DNA, CDR3 protein. The D gene is left open where the match is weak. Rows may omit the clone size; those that give it use once, few, many or a size class.

D gene: -
J gene: TRBJ1-1
clone size: -
V gene: TRBV27
CDR3 DNA: TGTGCCAGCAGTTTATTGCCAGAGAACACTGAAGCTTTCTTT
CDR3 protein: CASSLLPENTEAFF

D gene: -
J gene: TRBJ2-7
clone size: -
V gene: TRBV18
CDR3 DNA: TGTGCCAGCTCACCACCAGGGGCCCTCTACGAGCAGTACTTC
CDR3 protein: CASSPPGALYEQYF

D gene: TRBD1
J gene: TRBJ1-1
clone size: -
V gene: TRBV5-1
CDR3 DNA: TGCGCCAGCAGCTTGGAGGGACAGTTGAACACTGAAGCTTTCTTT
CDR3 protein: CASSLEGQLNTEAFF

D gene: -
J gene: TRBJ2-1
clone size: -
V gene: TRBV9
CDR3 DNA: TGTGCCAGCAGCGTAGCGGCGGTTACCTACAATGAGCAGTTCTTC
CDR3 protein: CASSVAAVTYNEQFF

D gene: -
J gene: TRBJ1-2
clone size: -
V gene: TRBV30
CDR3 DNA: TGTGCCTGGAGTGTGGGCGCCCCGGTCTATGGCTACACCTTC
CDR3 protein: CAWSVGAPVYGYTF

D gene: -
J gene: TRBJ1-3
clone size: -
V gene: TRBV24-1
CDR3 DNA: TGTGCCACCAGACAGGACCTAAGCTCTGGAAACACCATATATTTT
CDR3 protein: CATRQDLSSGNTIYF

D gene: TRBD2
J gene: TRBJ2-2
clone size: -
V gene: TRBV28
CDR3 DNA: TGTGCCAGCAGTTTAAGGCTAGCGGGGCTCACCGGGGAGCTGTTTTTT
CDR3 protein: CASSLRLAGLTGELFF

D gene: TRBD1
J gene: TRBJ1-2
clone size: -
V gene: TRBV12-3/TRBV12-4
CDR3 DNA: TGTGCCAGCAGTATGACAGGGGCTTTAGGCTACACCTTC
CDR3 protein: CASSMTGALGYTF

D gene: -
J gene: TRBJ1-5
clone size: -
V gene: TRBV4-1
CDR3 DNA: TGCGCCAGCAGCCATCTACTATTAGACCCGACAGGCAATCAGCCCCAGCATTTT
CDR3 protein: CASSHLLLDPTGNQPQHF

D gene: -
J gene: TRBJ1-1
clone size: -
V gene: TRBV18
CDR3 DNA: TGTGCCAGCTCACAGTTCTCGGACACTGAAGCTTTCTTT
CDR3 protein: CASSQFSDTEAFF

D gene: -
J gene: TRBJ1-2
clone size: -
V gene: TRBV7-2
CDR3 DNA: TGTGCCAGCAGCCCCCGGACAGAGCCCAACTATGGCTACACCTTC
CDR3 protein: CASSPRTEPNYGYTF

D gene: -
J gene: TRBJ2-2
clone size: -
V gene: TRBV2
CDR3 DNA: TGTGCCAGCAGCCGCGACACCGGGGAGCTGTTTTTT
CDR3 protein: CASSRDTGELFF

D gene: -
J gene: TRBJ1-1
clone size: -
V gene: TRBV5-1
CDR3 DNA: TGCGCCAGCAGCTTGGCCGCTCTACCGAACACTGAAGCTTTCTTT
CDR3 protein: CASSLAALPNTEAFF

D gene: -
J gene: TRBJ2-2
clone size: once
V gene: TRBV30
CDR3 DNA: TGTGCCTGGAGTGTAGAGGGGGCCGGGGAGCTGTTTTTT
CDR3 protein: CAWSVEGAGELFF

D gene: TRBD1
J gene: TRBJ1-4
clone size: -
V gene: TRBV5-1
CDR3 DNA: TGCGCCAGCAGCTTTGCAGGGGGCGGTGAAAAACTGTTTTTT
CDR3 protein: CASSFAGGGEKLFF

D gene: TRBD1
J gene: TRBJ1-2
clone size: -
V gene: TRBV25-1
CDR3 DNA: TGTGCCAGCAGTGGTGGGGACAGGGGGGACTATGGCTACACCTTC
CDR3 protein: CASSGGDRGDYGYTF

D gene: TRBD1
J gene: TRBJ1-5
clone size: -
V gene: TRBV7-2
CDR3 DNA: TGTGCCAGCAGCTCCAACAGGGGGGGTCAGCCCCAGCATTTT
CDR3 protein: CASSSNRGGQPQHF

D gene: -
J gene: TRBJ2-1
clone size: few
V gene: TRBV11-2
CDR3 DNA: TGTGCCAGCAGCTTCTCTTTGAATGAGCAGTTCTTC
CDR3 protein: CASSFSLNEQFF

D gene: -
J gene: TRBJ2-7
clone size: -
V gene: TRBV20-1
CDR3 DNA: TGCAGTGCTAGTCTCCACGAGCAGTACTTC
CDR3 protein: CSASLHEQYF

D gene: TRBD2
J gene: TRBJ2-1
clone size: once
V gene: TRBV19
CDR3 DNA: TGTGCCAGTAGTTTCGGACTAGGGCTAGGTAATGAGCAGTTCTTC
CDR3 protein: CASSFGLGLGNEQFF

D gene: TRBD1
J gene: TRBJ2-7
clone size: few
V gene: TRBV5-6
CDR3 DNA: TGTGCCAGCAGCTTGGAGGACAGGGGGGCCTACGAGCAGTACTTC
CDR3 protein: CASSLEDRGAYEQYF

D gene: -
J gene: TRBJ1-2
clone size: -
V gene: TRBV11-3
CDR3 DNA: TGTGCCAGCAGCCATACCCGAACAGGGAGCTCCTATGGCTACACCTTC
CDR3 protein: CASSHTRTGSSYGYTF

D gene: -
J gene: TRBJ1-5
clone size: -
V gene: TRBV27
CDR3 DNA: TGTGCCAGCAGTTTATTGTTGGGGCGCGGCAATCAGCCCCAGCATTTT
CDR3 protein: CASSLLLGRGNQPQHF

D gene: TRBD2
J gene: TRBJ2-7
clone size: -
V gene: TRBV7-9
CDR3 DNA: TGTGCCAGCAGCTTGGGACTAGCGGCCTCCTACGAGCAGTACTTC
CDR3 protein: CASSLGLAASYEQYF

D gene: -
J gene: TRBJ1-1
clone size: -
V gene: TRBV4-2
CDR3 DNA: TGTGCCAGCAGCCAAGTAGGAGAAAACACTGAAGCTTTCTTT
CDR3 protein: CASSQVGENTEAFF